Listed below are T cell receptor beta chains from one sample, sequenced in a study of neurological immune-mediated disorders. From the 5' RACE reads, TCRdb called clonotypes with MiXCR, one entry per CDR3 protein. The repertoire has tens of thousands of distinct CDR3 sequences, about a tenth of them found once; the top ten carry under 2%. What was sequenced was PBMCs. The receptors derive from a woman aged 40 to 49 in good health. Both conserved end residues are part of each CDR3. D genes are given only for firm matches. Clone size appears in some rows only: once, few, many, or a class for an expanded clone.

TRBV15,many,TRBJ2-3,TRBD2,TGTGCCACCAGCAGAGATGGACTAGCTTTGGCAGATACGCAGTATTTT,CATSRDGLALADTQYF
TRBV20-1,many,TRBJ1-5,TRBD1,TGCAGTGGGAGGGGGACAGTCAATCAGCCCCAGCATTTT,CSGRGTVNQPQHF
TRBV15,many,TRBJ2-1,TRBD2,TGTGCCACCAGAGCGACTAGCGGCTCCTACAATGAGCAGTTCTTC,CATRATSGSYNEQFF
TRBV6-2/TRBV6-3,many,TRBJ2-7,TRBD1,TGTGCCAGCAGTTTTTCCCCCAATGGACAGGGGGCGCGTGACGAGCAGTACTTC,CASSFSPNGQGARDEQYF
TRBV5-1,many,TRBJ2-7,-,TGCGCCAGCAGCTTGGACGCAGGAGGCTACGAGCAGTACTTC,CASSLDAGGYEQYF
TRBV6-5,many,TRBJ1-6,TRBD1,TGTGCCAGCAGTTGGGACAGCCCCACGACCTATAATTCACCCCTCCACTTT,CASSWDSPTTYNSPLHF
TRBV7-3,many,TRBJ2-1,-,TGTGCCAGCAGCCTAGCGAGGCAGACCTACAATGAGCAGTTCTTC,CASSLARQTYNEQFF
TRBV5-1,many,TRBJ1-2,-,TGCGCCAGCAGCTTGGATGTAAGAGGGAACTATGGCTACACCTTC,CASSLDVRGNYGYTF
TRBV10-3,many,TRBJ1-2,TRBD1,TGTGCCAGTCACAGGGGGTCTAACTATGGCTACACCTTC,CASHRGSNYGYTF
TRBV5-1,many,TRBJ1-1,TRBD1,TGCGCCAGCAGCTCAGGGGGCGCGACTGAAGCTTTCTTT,CASSSGGATEAFF
TRBV12-3/TRBV12-4,-,TRBJ2-1,-,TGTGCCAGCACACTCGGAGACAGAAACGTGGATGAGCAGCTCTTC,CASTLGDRNVDEQLF
TRBV7-2,many,TRBJ2-5,-,TGTGCCAGCAACGACCAGGGGGAGACCCAGTACTTC,CASNDQGETQYF
TRBV4-1,many,TRBJ2-5,-,TGCGCCAGCAGCCAAGTATCAGGGGAAGAGACCCAGTACTTC,CASSQVSGEETQYF
TRBV6-5,many,TRBJ1-1,-,TGTGCCAGCAGTTACTCAGAGAACACTGAAGCTTTCTTT,CASSYSENTEAFF
TRBV6-5,many,TRBJ1-1,TRBD1,TGTGCCAGCAGGGGACAGGGGGCAGGTAACACTGAAGCTTTCTTT,CASRGQGAGNTEAFF
TRBV15,many,TRBJ2-1,-,TGTGCCACCAGCAGAGATCGAGTTAGGCACAATGAGCAGTTCTTC,CATSRDRVRHNEQFF